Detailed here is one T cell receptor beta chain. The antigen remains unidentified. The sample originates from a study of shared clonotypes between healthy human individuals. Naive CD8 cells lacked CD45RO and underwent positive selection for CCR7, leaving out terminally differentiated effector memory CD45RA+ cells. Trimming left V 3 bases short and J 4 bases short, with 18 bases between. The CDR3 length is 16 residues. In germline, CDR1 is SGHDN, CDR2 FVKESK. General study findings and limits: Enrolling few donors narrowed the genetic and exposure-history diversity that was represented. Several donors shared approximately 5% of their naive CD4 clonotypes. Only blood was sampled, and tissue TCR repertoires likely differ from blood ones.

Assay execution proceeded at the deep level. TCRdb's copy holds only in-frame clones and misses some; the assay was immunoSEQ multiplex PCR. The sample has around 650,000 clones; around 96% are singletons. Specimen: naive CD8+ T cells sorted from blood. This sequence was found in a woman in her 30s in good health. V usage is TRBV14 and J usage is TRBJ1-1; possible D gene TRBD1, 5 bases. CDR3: CASSQSEWGVVTEAFF. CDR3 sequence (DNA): TGTGCCAGCAGCCAGTCTGAATGGGGGGTTGTCACTGAAGCTTTCTTT.